This T cell receptor beta chain was obtained from a study of cytotoxic CD8 clonotypes in ibrutinib-treated CLL. About the research overall: By median around 70 months, 12 had progressed and about 15 stayed remitted; responses had been 2 complete and 24 partial. Response samples came after a median about 12 months of treatment, range 6 to 36. Study observations and caveats: The study found public clonotypes uncommon, contracting or stable on treatment. Clonality increased at ibrutinib response and stayed stable in sustained remission. At progression, however, it fell back toward baseline.

The CDR3 consists of 13 residues. Deletions cut 4 bases from V and 4 bases from J, with 11 bases between. The V gene's germline CDR1 is SSHAT and CDR2 FNYEAQ (reference sequence). Points on this clone: As yet, its antigen is unknown.

Clones were read by immunoSEQ multiplex PCR, and TCRdb kept only the in-frame ones, dropping some. The profile shows 100,000 to 150,000 clones, roughly 88% of them singletons. The receptor was derived from a human donor with chronic lymphocytic leukemia. The material was PBMCs, obtained after 24 months of ibrutinib treatment. V is TRBV7-7 and J is TRBJ2-7; a weak D match, TRBD2 (6 bases). The CDR3 DNA is TGTGCCAGCAGCTCCATTAGCGGATACGAGCAGTACTTC. It yields the protein CASSSISGYEQYF.